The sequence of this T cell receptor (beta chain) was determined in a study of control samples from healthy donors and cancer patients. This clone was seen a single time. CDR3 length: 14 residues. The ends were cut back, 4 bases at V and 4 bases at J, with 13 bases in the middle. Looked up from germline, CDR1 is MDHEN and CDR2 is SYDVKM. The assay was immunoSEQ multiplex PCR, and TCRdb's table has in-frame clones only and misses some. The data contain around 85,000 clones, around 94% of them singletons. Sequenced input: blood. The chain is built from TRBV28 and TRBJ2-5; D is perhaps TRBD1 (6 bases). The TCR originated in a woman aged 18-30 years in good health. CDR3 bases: TGTGCCAGCAGTTATGACAGGCGGAGAGAGACCCAGTACTTC. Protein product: CASSYDRRRETQYF.